This T cell receptor (beta chain) was profiled in a study of shared clonotypes between healthy human individuals. Overall study findings and caveats: The study found about 5% of naive CD4 clonotypes shared across a few donors. Large sequencing depth failed to make sorted-subset sequencing complete, rarefaction showed.

CD45RO negativity and positive selection for CCR7 defined naive CD8 cells, a population that excluded terminally differentiated effector memory CD45RA+ cells. Of note for this clone: The target antigen is unknown.

CDR3 size: 14 residues. Trimming removed 6 bases from V and 5 bases from J; junction bases left unmatched: 7. The germline CDR1 and CDR2 sequences are SGHAT and FQNNGV. Profiled with immunoSEQ multiplex PCR; TCRdb holds only in-frame clones, not every one. The sample shows 700,000 to 950,000 clones, around 96% of them seen only once. The sequencing sample was made of naive CD8+ T cells sorted from blood. The genes are TRBV11-2 and TRBJ2-5; 9 bases fit TRBD2. The sequence derives from a young man in good health. The CDR3 spells CASRGAGGRETQYF. CDR3 coding DNA: TGTGCCAGCAGAGGAGCGGGAGGCCGGGAGACCCAGTACTTC. Filled out from reference TRBV11-2 and TRBJ2-5, the complete variable domain reads EAGVAQSPRYKIIEKRQSVAFWCNPISGHATLYWYQQILGQGPKLLIQFQNNGVVDDSQLPKDRFSAERLKGVDSTLKIQPAKLEDSAVYLCASRGAGGRETQYFGPGTRLLVL.